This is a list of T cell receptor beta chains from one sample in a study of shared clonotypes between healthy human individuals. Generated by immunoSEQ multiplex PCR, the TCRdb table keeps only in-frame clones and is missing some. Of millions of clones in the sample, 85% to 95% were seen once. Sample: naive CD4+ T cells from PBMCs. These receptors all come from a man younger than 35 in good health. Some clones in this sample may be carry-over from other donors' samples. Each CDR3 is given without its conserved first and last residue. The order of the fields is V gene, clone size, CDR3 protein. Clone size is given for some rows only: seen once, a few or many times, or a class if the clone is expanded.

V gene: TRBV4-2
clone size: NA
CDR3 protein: ASSQDGHPASGNTIY

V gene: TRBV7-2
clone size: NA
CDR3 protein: ASSLTPILVGYEQY

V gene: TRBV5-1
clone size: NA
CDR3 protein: ASSSTDSEETQY

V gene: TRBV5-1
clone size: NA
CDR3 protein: ASSSGVAGDTQY

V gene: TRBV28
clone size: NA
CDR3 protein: ASTGSLGKTQY

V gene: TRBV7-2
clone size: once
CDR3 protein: ASSLVGTGNTEAF

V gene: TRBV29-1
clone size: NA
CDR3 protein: SGRAGLGREAF

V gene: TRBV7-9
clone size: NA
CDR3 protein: ASSLGAGTGAGYGYT

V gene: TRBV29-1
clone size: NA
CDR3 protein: SAQTSSGNTIY

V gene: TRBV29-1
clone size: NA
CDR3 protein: SVGRGGTGDEQF

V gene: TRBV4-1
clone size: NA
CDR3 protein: ASSRDQYSYEQY

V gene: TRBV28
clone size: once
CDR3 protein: ASSWVGTGVTRNTGELF

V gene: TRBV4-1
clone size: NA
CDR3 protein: ASSQDSAGRGLRYT

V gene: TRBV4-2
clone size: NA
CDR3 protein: ASSLGGDVDEQF

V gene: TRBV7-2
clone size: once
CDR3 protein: ASSLGRADQETQY

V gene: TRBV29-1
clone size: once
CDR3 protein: SVEGGADTQY

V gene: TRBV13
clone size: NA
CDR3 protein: ASSSRQGRNEQF

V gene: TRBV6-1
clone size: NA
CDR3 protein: ASKRQQSSYEQY

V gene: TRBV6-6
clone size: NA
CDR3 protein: ASSKTRDSNTEAF

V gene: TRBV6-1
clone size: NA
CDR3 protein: ASKGQGIYGYT

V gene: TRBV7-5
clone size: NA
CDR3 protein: ARSLVVDQKYRGGREKLF

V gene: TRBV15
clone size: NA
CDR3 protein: ATSRHYDRARQPQH

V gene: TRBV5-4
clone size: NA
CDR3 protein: ASSLAQGRGPTDTQY